These T cell receptor beta chains were read from a single sample in a study of cytomegalovirus exposure and HLA in healthy donors. Only in-frame clones appear in the TCRdb table, and some are missing; sequencing was by immunoSEQ multiplex PCR. The profile covers 150,000 to 200,000 clones, with 75% to 90% appearing a single time and around 6.3% taken by the ten largest. The sequenced sample consisted of PBMCs. These receptors all stem from a woman between 45 and 65 years old in good health and CMV-seropositive. Both conserved end residues are part of each CDR3. Fields, in order: D gene, clone size, J gene, V gene, CDR3 length, CDR3 DNA, CDR3 protein. A D gene is named only where the DNA matches it firmly. Clone size appears in some rows only: once, few, many, or a class for an expanded clone.

D gene: NA; clone size: once; J gene: TRBJ2-4; V gene: TRBV27; CDR3 length: 16; CDR3 DNA: TGTGCCAGCAGTTCCACTTGGTCCAGCGGGAAAAACATTCAGTACTTC; CDR3 protein: CASSSTWSSGKNIQYF
D gene: TRBD1; clone size: NA; J gene: TRBJ2-5; V gene: TRBV15; CDR3 length: 14; CDR3 DNA: TGTGCCACCAGCAAGGGACAGGGTGCAGAGACCCAGTACTTC; CDR3 protein: CATSKGQGAETQYF
D gene: TRBD1; clone size: NA; J gene: TRBJ1-2; V gene: TRBV19; CDR3 length: 14; CDR3 DNA: TGTGCCAGTAGTACTCCGACAGGGGAGGGAGGCTACACCTTC; CDR3 protein: CASSTPTGEGGYTF
D gene: NA; clone size: NA; J gene: TRBJ2-1; V gene: TRBV15; CDR3 length: 14; CDR3 DNA: TGTGCCACCAGCAGTGACTCCGGCTACAATGAGCAGTTCTTC; CDR3 protein: CATSSDSGYNEQFF
D gene: NA; clone size: NA; J gene: TRBJ2-3; V gene: TRBV28; CDR3 length: 14; CDR3 DNA: TGTGCCAGCAGTGGGGACAGGTCCGGGGGGTCGCAGTATTTT; CDR3 protein: CASSGDRSGGSQYF
D gene: NA; clone size: NA; J gene: TRBJ1-5; V gene: TRBV19; CDR3 length: 14; CDR3 DNA: TGTGCCAGTAGGGGGGGACTTGGCAATCAGCCCCAGCATTTT; CDR3 protein: CASRGGLGNQPQHF
D gene: NA; clone size: NA; J gene: TRBJ1-3; V gene: TRBV6-5; CDR3 length: 14; CDR3 DNA: TGTGCCAGCAGCCTGTATGGGGGAGGGAGGACCATATATTTT; CDR3 protein: CASSLYGGGRTIYF
D gene: NA; clone size: NA; J gene: TRBJ2-3; V gene: TRBV14; CDR3 length: 16; CDR3 DNA: TGTGCCAGCAGCCAAGGTCCAGGGGCTGGAACAGATACGCAGTATTTT; CDR3 protein: CASSQGPGAGTDTQYF
D gene: NA; clone size: NA; J gene: TRBJ2-7; V gene: TRBV6-5; CDR3 length: 16; CDR3 DNA: TGTGCCAGCAGTTACTCGCCAGAAATCCCTTCCTACGAGCAGTACTTC; CDR3 protein: CASSYSPEIPSYEQYF
D gene: TRBD2; clone size: NA; J gene: TRBJ2-7; V gene: TRBV6-5; CDR3 length: 16; CDR3 DNA: TGTGCCAGCAGTTACTCGAAGGCTAGCGGGATCTACGAGCAGTACTTC; CDR3 protein: CASSYSKASGIYEQYF
D gene: NA; clone size: NA; J gene: TRBJ1-6; V gene: TRBV21-1; CDR3 length: 14; CDR3 DNA: TGTGCCAGCAGCAGAACAGGGGTGCGCTCACCCCTCCACTTT; CDR3 protein: CASSRTGVRSPLHF
D gene: TRBD2; clone size: NA; J gene: TRBJ2-3; V gene: TRBV7-2; CDR3 length: 15; CDR3 DNA: TGTGCCAGCAGCTTAAGCGGGGGACAAACAGATACGCAGTATTTT; CDR3 protein: CASSLSGGQTDTQYF
D gene: TRBD1; clone size: NA; J gene: TRBJ1-4; V gene: TRBV19; CDR3 length: 18; CDR3 DNA: TGTGCCAGTAGTATAGATCCCGGCAGGGGGACAACTAATGAAAAACTGTTTTTT; CDR3 protein: CASSIDPGRGTTNEKLFF
D gene: NA; clone size: NA; J gene: TRBJ2-4; V gene: TRBV7-9; CDR3 length: 16; CDR3 DNA: TGTGCCAGCAGCGAAAAGAGGGCTGAAACCAAAAACATTCAGTACTTC; CDR3 protein: CASSEKRAETKNIQYF
D gene: TRBD2; clone size: NA; J gene: TRBJ2-2; V gene: TRBV4-3; CDR3 length: 16; CDR3 DNA: TGCGCCAGCAGCCTAAGATTGGGAGGGGAACCCGGGGAGCTGTTTTTT; CDR3 protein: CASSLRLGGEPGELFF
D gene: TRBD2; clone size: NA; J gene: TRBJ2-3; V gene: TRBV4-3; CDR3 length: 17; CDR3 DNA: TGCGCCAGCAGCCAAGATCAACTAGCGGGGGGCACAGATACGCAGTATTTT; CDR3 protein: CASSQDQLAGGTDTQYF
D gene: NA; clone size: once; J gene: TRBJ2-7; V gene: TRBV7-9; CDR3 length: 13; CDR3 DNA: TGTGCCAGCAGCGAGGGACTTCTGTACGAGCAGTACTTC; CDR3 protein: CASSEGLLYEQYF
D gene: NA; clone size: NA; J gene: TRBJ2-3; V gene: TRBV6-5; CDR3 length: 13; CDR3 DNA: TGTGCCAGCAGTTACTCAATAACAGATACGCAGTATTTT; CDR3 protein: CASSYSITDTQYF
D gene: TRBD1; clone size: NA; J gene: TRBJ1-2; V gene: TRBV2; CDR3 length: 14; CDR3 DNA: TGTGCCAGCAGTCTGACAGGGGCCGAATATGGCTACACCTTC; CDR3 protein: CASSLTGAEYGYTF
D gene: TRBD2; clone size: NA; J gene: TRBJ2-2; V gene: TRBV6-6; CDR3 length: 15; CDR3 DNA: TGTGCCAGCAGTATGCTAGCGGTGAACACCGGGGAGCTGTTTTTT; CDR3 protein: CASSMLAVNTGELFF
D gene: TRBD1; clone size: NA; J gene: TRBJ1-2; V gene: TRBV10-3; CDR3 length: 14; CDR3 DNA: TGTGCCATCAGTCCGGGACAGGGCGTATATGGCTACACCTTC; CDR3 protein: CAISPGQGVYGYTF
D gene: TRBD1; clone size: NA; J gene: TRBJ2-7; V gene: TRBV7-2; CDR3 length: 14; CDR3 DNA: TGTGCCAGCAGCCCCGGACAGGGGTTCCACGAGCAGTACTTC; CDR3 protein: CASSPGQGFHEQYF
D gene: TRBD1; clone size: NA; J gene: TRBJ2-1; V gene: TRBV5-1; CDR3 length: 14; CDR3 DNA: TGCGCCAGCAGCTTGGCACAGGGGGGCAATGAGCAGTTCTTC; CDR3 protein: CASSLAQGGNEQFF
D gene: TRBD1; clone size: NA; J gene: TRBJ1-2; V gene: TRBV9; CDR3 length: 15; CDR3 DNA: TGTGCCAGCAGCGTAGGTAGGGACAGGATACAGAGCTACACCTTC; CDR3 protein: CASSVGRDRIQSYTF
D gene: NA; clone size: NA; J gene: TRBJ1-2; V gene: TRBV1; CDR3 length: 14; CDR3 DNA: TGCACCAGCAGCCAAGTCCCTAGAGGCTATGGCTACACCTTC; CDR3 protein: CTSSQVPRGYGYTF
D gene: NA; clone size: NA; J gene: TRBJ2-7; V gene: TRBV28; CDR3 length: 15; CDR3 DNA: TGTGCCAGCAGTCAAGGGACAACGAGCTCCTACGAGCAGTACTTC; CDR3 protein: CASSQGTTSSYEQYF
D gene: TRBD1; clone size: NA; J gene: TRBJ2-7; V gene: TRBV5-1; CDR3 length: 16; CDR3 DNA: TGCGCCAGCAGCTTAAGTTTAACAGGGGGCGGCTACGAGCAGTACTTC; CDR3 protein: CASSLSLTGGGYEQYF